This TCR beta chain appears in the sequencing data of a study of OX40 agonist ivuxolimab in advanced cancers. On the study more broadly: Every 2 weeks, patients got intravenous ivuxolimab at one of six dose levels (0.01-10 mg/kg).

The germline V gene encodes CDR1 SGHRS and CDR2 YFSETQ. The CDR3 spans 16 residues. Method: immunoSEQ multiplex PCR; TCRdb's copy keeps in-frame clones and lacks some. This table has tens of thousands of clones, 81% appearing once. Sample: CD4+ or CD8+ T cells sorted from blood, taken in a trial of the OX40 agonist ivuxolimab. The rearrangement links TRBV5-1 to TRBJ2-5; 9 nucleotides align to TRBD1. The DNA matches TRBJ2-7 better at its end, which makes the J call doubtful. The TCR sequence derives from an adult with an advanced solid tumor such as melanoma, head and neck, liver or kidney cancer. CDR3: CASSLARGTGSYEQYF. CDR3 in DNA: TGCGCCAGCAGCTTGGCGCGGGGGACAGGGAGCTACGAGCAGTACTTC.